Here is one T cell receptor beta chain with its context. This entry is derived from a study of Ad26.COV2.S vaccination and SARS-CoV-2 variants. Study-wide context: Intramuscular Ad26.COV2.S doses were given once or twice, 56 days apart.

The CDR3 has 16 residues. Per the germline V gene, CDR1 is MNHEY and CDR2 is SMNVEV (reference sequence). The germline V and J ends were trimmed by 8 bases and 3 bases, with 17 bases remaining between them. Only in-frame clones appear in the TCRdb table, and some are missing; sequencing was by immunoSEQ multiplex PCR. The sample comprises about 390,000 clones, around 92% of which are singletons, and about 1.7% rests with the top ten. Specified treatment: around 19 received Ad26.COV2.S at low or high dose, single or two shots; several received placebo; per-sample allocation not given. Each sample was drawn 63 days after the first injection (of vaccine or placebo). The donor was a Boston adult aged 18-55 years. Vaccination used an Ad26 vector expressing Wuhan-strain SARS-CoV-2 spike.

Material: peripheral blood, obtained in a trial of Ad26.COV2.S vaccine versus placebo. The chain carries TRBV27 and TRBJ2-6; D possibly corresponds to TRBD2 (6 bases). This sequence was found in a person between 18 and 59 years old who received the Ad26.COV2.S COVID-19 vaccine or a placebo. The CDR3 bases are TGTGCCAGCCGGCATAACTCGGGGGATGGGGCCAACGTCCTGACTTTC. Amino acid sequence: CASRHNSGDGANVLTF.